The rows below give T cell receptor beta chains drawn from one sample of a study of blood T cells in healthy people across ages. Each CDR3 protein gets one entry after TCRdb re-called the 5' RACE reads with MiXCR. The data show almost 800,000 distinct CDR3 sequences, roughly 50% seen once. Sequencing was done on a sample of blood. The receptors come from a man under 40 in good health. The CDR3 runs from the conserved cysteine through the conserved F or W. A D gene is named only where the DNA matches it firmly. Clone sizes are given selectively: once, few, many, or a class where the clone is expanded.

-	TRBV20-1	-	TRBJ2-5	11	CSAGRDGTQYF	TGCAGTGCGGGGCGGGATGGGACCCAGTACTTC
-	TRBV6-2/TRBV6-3	-	TRBJ2-7	13	CASSEAVSWEQYF	TGTGCCAGCAGTGAAGCGGTAAGTTGGGAGCAGTACTTC
-	TRBV29-1	-	TRBJ1-2	13	CSGGEGTIGGYTF	TGCAGCGGGGGGGAGGGGACAATCGGTGGCTACACCTTC
-	TRBV6-5	TRBD1	TRBJ1-1	14	CASSLRGGLTEAFF	TGTGCCAGCAGTCTCAGGGGGGGGTTGACTGAAGCTTTCTTT
few	TRBV12-3/TRBV12-4	-	TRBJ2-7	13	CASNQGRKYEQYF	TGTGCCAGCAATCAGGGCCGAAAATACGAGCAGTACTTC
-	TRBV28	-	TRBJ2-7	13	CASSFRGGYEQYF	TGTGCCAGCTCGTTCAGGGGTGGGTACGAGCAGTACTTC
-	TRBV5-4	-	TRBJ2-1	14	CASSLKGWNNEQFF	TGTGCCAGCAGCTTGAAGGGCTGGAACAATGAGCAGTTCTTC
-	TRBV20-1	TRBD2	TRBJ2-3	14	CSARVLAGVDTQYF	TGCAGTGCTAGAGTGCTAGCGGGAGTGGATACGCAGTATTTT
-	TRBV7-9	-	TRBJ2-1	16	CASSYSPIRLDNEQFF	TGTGCCAGCAGCTATTCACCCATCCGACTAGACAATGAGCAGTTCTTC
-	TRBV11-1	TRBD2	TRBJ2-1	17	CASSLAPGLAGNNEQFF	TGTGCCAGCAGCTTAGCGCCGGGACTAGCGGGAAACAATGAGCAGTTCTTC
-	TRBV7-2	-	TRBJ2-7	13	CASSPTEGREQYF	TGTGCCAGCAGCCCGACCGAGGGGCGCGAGCAGTACTTC
-	TRBV20-1	-	TRBJ2-1	14	CSARRGLSYNEQFF	TGCAGTGCTAGGCGGGGGCTCTCCTACAATGAGCAGTTCTTC
-	TRBV5-1	-	TRBJ1-6	15	CASSLDGTVDSPLHF	TGCGCCAGCAGCTTGGATGGGACGGTTGATTCACCCCTCCACTTT
-	TRBV6-1	-	TRBJ2-7	14	CASSESGRDYEQYF	TGTGCCAGCAGTGAAAGTGGCAGGGACTACGAGCAGTACTTC
-	TRBV20-1	-	TRBJ1-1	12	CSASKADTEAFF	TGCAGTGCTAGTAAGGCGGACACTGAAGCTTTCTTT
-	TRBV6-1	TRBD1	TRBJ2-3	18	CARPGQGRMGPRTDTQYF	TGTGCCAGACCGGGACAGGGTAGAATGGGGCCGAGGACAGATACGCAGTATTTT
-	TRBV6-1	-	TRBJ1-6	13	CASSEEANSPLHF	TGTGCCAGCAGTGAAGAGGCGAATTCACCCCTCCACTTT
few	TRBV9	-	TRBJ2-7	14	CASSVAGEENEQYF	TGTGCCAGCAGCGTAGCGGGGGAAGAAAACGAGCAGTACTTC
-	TRBV3-1	TRBD1	TRBJ1-2	14	CASSRQRDSYGYTF	TGTGCCAGCAGCCGGCAACGGGACAGCTATGGCTACACCTTC
-	TRBV7-2	-	TRBJ2-1	17	CASRARGIAAGYNEQFF	TGTGCCAGCAGGGCGCGCGGAATCGCCGCTGGGTACAATGAGCAGTTCTTC
once	TRBV20-1	-	TRBJ1-2	12	CSARGQFYGYTF	TGCAGTGCTAGAGGACAGTTCTATGGCTACACCTTC
-	TRBV14	-	TRBJ1-1	14	CASSQEKGSTEAFF	TGTGCCAGCAGCCAAGAAAAGGGATCCACTGAAGCTTTCTTT
-	TRBV3-1	TRBD1	TRBJ1-4	16	CAGSQGGGTGAEKLFF	TGTGCCGGCAGCCAAGGTGGAGGGACAGGGGCTGAAAAACTGTTTTTT
-	TRBV20-1	-	TRBJ1-4	10	CSGGREKLFF	TGCAGTGGGGGGAGAGAAAAACTGTTTTTT
few	TRBV7-2	TRBD1	TRBJ2-7	15	CASSLEAGGIGEQYF	TGTGCCAGCAGCTTAGAAGCAGGGGGCATAGGGGAGCAGTACTTC
few	TRBV7-2	TRBD2	TRBJ2-7	14	CASSGKREGYEQYF	TGTGCCAGCAGCGGGAAGCGGGAGGGGTACGAGCAGTACTTC
once	TRBV20-1	-	TRBJ1-2	13	CSARDGSNYGYTF	TGCAGTGCGCGGGACGGATCTAACTATGGCTACACCTTC
-	TRBV4-3	-	TRBJ2-7	15	CASSQEADSYNEQYF	TGCGCCAGCAGCCAAGAGGCGGACTCCTACAATGAGCAGTACTTC
-	TRBV7-9	TRBD1	TRBJ1-1	15	CASSLDEGANTEAFF	TGTGCCAGCAGCTTAGACGAGGGGGCGAACACTGAAGCTTTCTTT
-	TRBV20-1	TRBD2	TRBJ2-1	18	CSASGLAGAPIIYNEQFF	TGCAGTGCTAGTGGACTAGCGGGGGCCCCAATAATATACAATGAGCAGTTCTTC
few	TRBV29-1	TRBD2	TRBJ2-7	17	CSVVWLYGTSGSSEQYF	TGCAGCGTTGTATGGCTGTATGGGACTAGCGGGAGTAGTGAGCAGTACTTC
-	TRBV7-6	-	TRBJ2-7	13	CASSPLFSYEQYF	TGTGCCAGCAGCCCCCTCTTTTCCTACGAGCAGTACTTC
-	TRBV20-1	TRBD1	TRBJ1-2	12	CSAPGQGYVYTF	TGCAGTGCTCCTGGACAGGGCTACGTCTACACCTTC
-	TRBV7-2	TRBD1	TRBJ1-2	13	CASVWGQGNGYTF	TGTGCCAGCGTGTGGGGACAGGGGAATGGCTACACCTTC
-	TRBV6-2/TRBV6-3	TRBD2	TRBJ2-1	14	CASQGLGVWNEQFF	TGTGCCAGCCAGGGACTAGGGGTCTGGAATGAGCAGTTCTTC
-	TRBV20-1	-	TRBJ1-2	13	CSASARTNYGYTF	TGCAGTGCTAGTGCTCGGACTAACTATGGCTACACCTTC
-	TRBV20-1	-	TRBJ1-6	11	CSAGLNSPLHF	TGCAGTGCCGGATTAAATTCACCCCTCCACTTT
-	TRBV28	-	TRBJ2-5	14	CASSPPLQAGTQYF	TGTGCCAGCAGTCCTCCCTTACAGGCGGGGACCCAGTACTTC
-	TRBV5-1	-	TRBJ2-7	13	CASSQGGPVEQYF	TGCGCCAGCAGCCAGGGGGGGCCGGTCGAGCAGTACTTC
few	TRBV20-1	-	TRBJ2-1	11	CSTPSPNEQFF	TGCAGTACCCCCTCACCCAATGAGCAGTTCTTC
-	TRBV20-1	-	TRBJ2-7	15	CSARDPRRGLDEQYF	TGCAGTGCTAGAGATCCGAGGCGGGGGCTCGACGAGCAGTACTTC
-	TRBV4-2	-	TRBJ1-1	12	CASSQESQGAFF	TGTGCCAGCAGCCAAGAGTCTCAGGGTGCTTTCTTT
-	TRBV20-1	-	TRBJ2-1	14	CSARPSSRSNEQFF	TGCAGTGCAAGACCCTCTTCACGATCCAATGAGCAGTTCTTC
few	TRBV7-2	-	TRBJ2-7	12	CASSPTNYEQYF	TGTGCCAGCTCACCAACCAACTACGAGCAGTACTTC
many	TRBV12-3/TRBV12-4	-	TRBJ2-1	11	CASSFSGEQFF	TGTGCCAGCAGTTTTAGCGGAGAGCAGTTCTTC
few	TRBV7-2	-	TRBJ2-1	14	CASGTGQGPNEQFF	TGTGCCAGCGGGACGGGACAAGGACCCAATGAGCAGTTCTTC
many	TRBV14	-	TRBJ2-1	17	CASSQRRGDPSYNEQFF	TGTGCCAGCAGCCAACGGAGGGGGGATCCCTCCTACAATGAGCAGTTCTTC
-	TRBV5-1	-	TRBJ2-3	14	CASTPSRDTDTQYF	TGCGCCAGCACCCCCAGTCGCGACACAGATACGCAGTATTTT
-	TRBV7-2	-	TRBJ2-7	14	CASSLGSALGEQYF	TGTGCCAGCAGCTTAGGCAGTGCCCTCGGCGAGCAGTACTTC
few	TRBV11-1	-	TRBJ2-1	15	CASSLTGEGVNEQFF	TGTGCCAGCAGCTTAACGGGAGAAGGGGTCAATGAGCAGTTCTTC
few	TRBV6-1	-	TRBJ1-6	13	CASSEDRDSPLHF	TGTGCCAGCAGTGAAGACAGGGATTCACCCCTCCACTTT
-	TRBV14	-	TRBJ2-3	16	CASSQYRGPSTDTQYF	TGTGCCAGCAGCCAATACCGGGGCCCCAGCACAGATACGCAGTATTTT
-	TRBV24-1	-	TRBJ1-1	10	CATSGGQAFF	TGTGCCACCAGTGGGGGTCAAGCTTTCTTT
-	TRBV5-8	-	TRBJ2-1	11	CASSLEVTQFF	TGTGCCAGCAGCTTGGAGGTGACCCAGTTCTTC
-	TRBV25-1	TRBD1	TRBJ1-4	14	CARGQGGTNEKLFF	TGTGCCAGAGGACAGGGTGGAACTAATGAAAAACTGTTTTTT
-	TRBV14	-	TRBJ2-1	15	CASSVSVFSYNEQFF	TGTGCCAGCAGCGTTAGCGTGTTCTCCTACAATGAGCAGTTCTTC
few	TRBV7-6	-	TRBJ1-4	13	CASSFLPVEKLFF	TGTGCCAGCAGCTTCTTACCCGTTGAAAAACTGTTTTTT